This entry lists 10 T cell receptor beta chains sequenced from one sample in a study of T-cell reconstitution after alpha-beta-depleted transplantation in children. The authors prepared the TCRbeta library with unique molecular identifiers. TCRdb called the PCR reads again in MiXCR, with one record for every CDR3 protein. The sample records roughly 300,000 distinct CDR3 sequences, roughly 9.5% being singletons. Sequencing was performed on PBMCs from the stem cell graft donor, taken from the stem cell graft. These receptors were taken from a human donor who donated a stem cell graft to a child with SCID.

The rearrangement uses TRBV20-1 and TRBJ2-2; D gene ambiguous. The V end lost 6 bases, the J end lost 5 bases, and 16 bases lay between the germline ends. The germline V gene has CDR1 DFQATT and CDR2 SNEGSKA (reference sequence). The CDR3 length is 14 residues. The CDR3 nucleotides read TGCAGTGCCAGATCAGTCATGGGGACCGGGGAGCTGTTTTTT. Protein product: CSARSVMGTGELFF.

This clonotype showed up just a few times. This chain uses TRBV4-2 with TRBJ2-2, with 11 bases identical to TRBD2. This CDR3 comprises 15 residues. CDR1 LGHNA and CDR2 YNFKEQ come from the germline V gene. V trimming: 4 bases; J trimming: 6 bases; junction bases outside the gene matches: 4. This chain's CDR3 is CASSRSGGAAGELFF. The CDR3 nucleotides read TGTGCCAGCAGCCGTAGCGGGGGGGCTGCCGGGGAGCTGTTTTTT.

This chain uses TRBV7-9 with TRBJ1-1; no clear D gene. Germline-derived CDR1 and CDR2 are SEHNR and FQNEAQ (reference sequence). CDR3 length: 12 residues. Trimming cost V 7 bases and J 5 bases, with 11 bases left between them. CDR3 nucleotides: TGTGCCAGCATTCACGCCCAAACTGAAGCTTTCTTT. Translation: CASIHAQTEAFF.

This clonotype showed up many times. V gene TRBV10-3 combines with J gene TRBJ2-2; 9 nucleotides match TRBD2. The ends lost 4 bases at V and 6 bases at J; junction bases unmatched: 12. Germline V gene sequence: CDR1 ENHRY, CDR2 SYGVKD. The CDR3 is 17 amino acids. The CDR3 spells CAISGTGTSSVAGELFF. DNA of the CDR3: TGTGCCATCAGTGGGACCGGGACTAGCTCCGTGGCCGGGGAGCTGTTTTTT.

The chain is built from TRBV7-3 and TRBJ2-2; D possibly corresponds to TRBD2 (6 bases). Trimming pared 5 bases from V and 6 bases from J, leaving 10 bases between. This CDR3 comprises 13 residues. The germline V gene has CDR1 SGHTA and CDR2 FQGTGA. CDR3: CASSRDFSGELFF. CDR3 DNA sequence: TGTGCCAGCAGCCGGGACTTCTCCGGGGAGCTGTTTTTT.

The table lists this clonotype with many counts. The chain uses TRBV12-3 or TRBV12-4 and TRBJ1-5; no reliable D call. Trimming removed 4 bases at V and 7 bases at J, with 11 bases between. The CDR3 sequence is 13 residues long. The CDR3 DNA follows: TGTGCCAGCAGTTCGGGAGGGATACAGCCCCAGCATTTT. Translation: CASSSGGIQPQHF.

In its sample, this clonotype was seen many times. The genes are TRBV12-3 or TRBV12-4 and TRBJ2-1, with 11 bases fitting TRBD2. This CDR3 has 17 amino acids. Germline trimming cut 5 bases from V and 7 bases from J; bases unmatched to any gene: 13. The DNA of the CDR3 is TGTGCCAGCAGTCCAGGAACCGGGACTAGCGGAGAAAATGAGCAGTTCTTC. Translated: CASSPGTGTSGENEQFF.

This rearrangement joins TRBV29-1 to TRBJ2-1, with D possibly TRBD1 on 6 matching bases. CDR1 is SQVTM and CDR2 is ANQGSEA in the germline V gene. Trimming stripped 4 bases from V and 2 bases from J, with 15 bases between. The CDR3 loop spans 15 amino acids. CDR3 in DNA: TGCAGCGTTGTCGGCAGGGGCCAGCCCTACAATGAGCAGTTCTTC. This translates into CSVVGRGQPYNEQFF.

The chain links TRBV5-1 to TRBJ1-1; maybe TRBD1 (6 bases). There are 13 residues in the CDR3. Germline assignment: CDR1 SGHRS and CDR2 YFSETQ. V was cut by 0 bases and J by 5 bases, with 8 bases left in between. The CDR3 nucleotides read TGCGCCAGCAGCTTGGAGGGGACAACTGAAGCTTTCTTT. Protein product: CASSLEGTTEAFF.

The gene calls are TRBV5-1 and TRBJ2-1, with TRBD2 matching over 9 bases. V was clipped by 0 bases and J by 8 bases; unmatched bases: 9. From germline, CDR1 is SGHRS and CDR2 YFSETQ. The CDR3 covers 16 residues. The CDR3 nucleotides are TGCGCCAGCAGCTTGGAAGGGCGGGGGGGCCTGGATGAGCAGTTCTTC. Translation gives CASSLEGRGGLDEQFF.